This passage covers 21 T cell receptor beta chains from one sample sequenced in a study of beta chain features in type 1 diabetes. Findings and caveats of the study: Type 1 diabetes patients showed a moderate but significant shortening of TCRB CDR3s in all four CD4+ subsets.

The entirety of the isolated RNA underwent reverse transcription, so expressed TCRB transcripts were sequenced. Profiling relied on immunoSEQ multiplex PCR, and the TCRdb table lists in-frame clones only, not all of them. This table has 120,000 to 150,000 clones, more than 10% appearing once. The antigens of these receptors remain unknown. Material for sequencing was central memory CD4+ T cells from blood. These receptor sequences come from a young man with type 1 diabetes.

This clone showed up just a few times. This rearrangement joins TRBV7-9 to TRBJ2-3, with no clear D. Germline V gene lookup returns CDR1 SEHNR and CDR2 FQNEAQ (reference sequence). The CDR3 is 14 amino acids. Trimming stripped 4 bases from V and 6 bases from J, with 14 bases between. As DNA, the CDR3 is TGTGCCAGCAGCTCCCTCCTAGGTCCGGATACGCAGTATTTT. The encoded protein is CASSSLLGPDTQYF.

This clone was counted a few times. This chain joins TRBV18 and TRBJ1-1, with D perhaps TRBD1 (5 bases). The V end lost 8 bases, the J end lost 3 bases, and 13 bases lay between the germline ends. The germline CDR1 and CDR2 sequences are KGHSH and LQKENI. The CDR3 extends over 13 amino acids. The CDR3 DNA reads TGTGCCAGCCCACAGGCCGTGGACACTGAAGCTTTCTTT. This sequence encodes CASPQAVDTEAFF. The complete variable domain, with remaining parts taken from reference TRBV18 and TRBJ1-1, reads NAGVMQNPRHLVRRRGQEARLRCSPMKGHSHVYWYRQLPEEGLKFMVYLQKENIIDESGMPKERFSAEFPKEGPSILRIQQVVRGDSAAYFCASPQAVDTEAFFGQGTRLTVV.

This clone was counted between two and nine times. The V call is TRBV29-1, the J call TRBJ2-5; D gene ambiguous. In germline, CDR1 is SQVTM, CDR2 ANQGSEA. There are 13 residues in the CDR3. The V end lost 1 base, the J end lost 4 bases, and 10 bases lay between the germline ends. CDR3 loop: CSVEGAGRETQYF. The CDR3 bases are TGCAGCGTTGAAGGGGCAGGTCGAGAGACCCAGTACTTC.

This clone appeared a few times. CDR3 region: CAAKDPPYEQYF. DNA for the CDR3: TGTGCCGCGAAAGACCCCCCCTACGAGCAGTACTTC. The V gene is TRBV10-3, the J gene TRBJ2-7; D unresolved. V lost 11 bases to trimming and J lost 2 bases, with 13 bases between them. The CDR3 loop spans 12 amino acids. In germline, CDR1 is ENHRY, CDR2 SYGVKD.

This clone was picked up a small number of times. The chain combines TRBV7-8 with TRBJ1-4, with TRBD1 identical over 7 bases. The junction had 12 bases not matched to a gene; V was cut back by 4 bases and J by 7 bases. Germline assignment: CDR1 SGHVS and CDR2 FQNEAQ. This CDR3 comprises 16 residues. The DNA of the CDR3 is TGTGCCAGCAGCTCGACTCTACAGGGGATGCGTGAAAAACTGTTTTTT. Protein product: CASSSTLQGMREKLFF. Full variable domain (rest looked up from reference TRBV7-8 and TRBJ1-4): GAGVSQSPRYKVAKRGQDVALRCDPISGHVSLFWYQQALGQGPEFLTYFQNEAQLDKSGLPSDRFFAERPEGSVSTLKIQRTQQEDSAVYLCASSSTLQGMREKLFFGSGTQLSVL.

CDR3 residues: CASSLGEYGYTF. The CDR3 bases are TGTGCCAGCAGCTTAGGGGAATATGGCTACACCTTC. This chain connects TRBV7-9 to TRBJ1-2; the D is unclear. The CDR3 runs 12 residues. CDR1 SEHNR and CDR2 FQNEAQ come from the germline V gene (reference sequence). The V gene lost 1 base and the J gene lost 5 bases, with 5 bases spanning the gap.

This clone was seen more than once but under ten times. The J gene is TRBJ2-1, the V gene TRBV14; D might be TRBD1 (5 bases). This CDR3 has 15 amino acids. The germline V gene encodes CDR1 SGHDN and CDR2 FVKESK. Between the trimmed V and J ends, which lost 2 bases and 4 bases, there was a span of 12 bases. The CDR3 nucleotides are TGTGCCAGCAGCCAACCAGGGTTTTTGTACAATGAGCAGTTCTTC. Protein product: CASSQPGFLYNEQFF.

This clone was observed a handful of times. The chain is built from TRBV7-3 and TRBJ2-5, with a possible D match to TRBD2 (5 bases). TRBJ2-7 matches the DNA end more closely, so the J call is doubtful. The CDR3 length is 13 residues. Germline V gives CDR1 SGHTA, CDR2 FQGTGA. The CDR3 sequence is CASSLISGYEQYF. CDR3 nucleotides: TGTGCCAGCAGCTTAATAAGCGGCTACGAGCAGTACTTC.

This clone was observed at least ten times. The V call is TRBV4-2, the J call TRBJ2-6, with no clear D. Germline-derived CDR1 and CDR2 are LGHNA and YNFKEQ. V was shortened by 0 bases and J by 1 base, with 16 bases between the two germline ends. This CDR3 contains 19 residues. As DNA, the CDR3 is TGTGCCAGCAGCCAAGATGAAGGGTTCGAGGAGTCTGGGGCCAACGTCCTGACTTTC. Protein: CASSQDEGFEESGANVLTF.

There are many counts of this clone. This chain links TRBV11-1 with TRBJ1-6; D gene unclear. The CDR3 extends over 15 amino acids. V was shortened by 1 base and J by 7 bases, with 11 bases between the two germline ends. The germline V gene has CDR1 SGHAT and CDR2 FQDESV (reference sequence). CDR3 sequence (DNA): TGTGCCAGCAGCTTAGATGGACCGGGGAATTCACCCCTCCACTTT. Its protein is CASSLDGPGNSPLHF.

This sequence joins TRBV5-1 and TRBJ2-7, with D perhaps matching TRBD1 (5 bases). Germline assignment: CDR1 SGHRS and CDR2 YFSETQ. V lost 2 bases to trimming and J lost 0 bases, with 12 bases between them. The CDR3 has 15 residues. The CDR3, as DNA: TGCGCCAGCAGCTTAGATGGGGCACTCTCCTACGAGCAGTACTTC. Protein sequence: CASSLDGALSYEQYF. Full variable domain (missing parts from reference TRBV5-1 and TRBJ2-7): KAGVTQTPRYLIKTRGQQVTLSCSPISGHRSVSWYQQTPGQGLQFLFEYFSETQRNKGNFPGRFSGRQFSNSRSEMNVSTLELGDSALYLCASSLDGALSYEQYFGPGTRLTVT.

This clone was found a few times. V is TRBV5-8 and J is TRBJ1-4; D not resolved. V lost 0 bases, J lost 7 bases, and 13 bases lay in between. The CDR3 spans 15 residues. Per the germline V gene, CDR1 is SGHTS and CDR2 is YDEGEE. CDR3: CASSLVGLKGEKLFF. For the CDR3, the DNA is TGTGCCAGCAGCTTGGTGGGTCTGAAGGGTGAAAAACTGTTTTTT.

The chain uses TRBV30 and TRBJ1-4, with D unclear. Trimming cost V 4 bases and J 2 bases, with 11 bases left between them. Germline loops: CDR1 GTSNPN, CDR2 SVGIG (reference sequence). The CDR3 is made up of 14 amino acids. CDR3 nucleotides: TGTGCCTGGAATAATCATCCGACTAATGAAAAACTGTTTTTT. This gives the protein CAWNNHPTNEKLFF. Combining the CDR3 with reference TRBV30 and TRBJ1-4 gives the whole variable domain SQTIHQWPATLVQPVGSPLSLECTVEGTSNPNLYWYRQAAGRGLQLLFYSVGIGQISSEVPQNLSASRPQDRQFILSSKKLLLSDSGFYLCAWNNHPTNEKLFFGSGTQLSVL.

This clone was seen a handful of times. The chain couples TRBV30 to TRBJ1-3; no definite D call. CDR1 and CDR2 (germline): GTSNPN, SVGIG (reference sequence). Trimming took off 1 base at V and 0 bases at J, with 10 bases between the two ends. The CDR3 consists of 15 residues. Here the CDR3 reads CAWSGRVLSGNTIYF. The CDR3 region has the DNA TGTGCCTGGAGTGGAAGGGTACTCTCTGGAAACACCATATATTTT.

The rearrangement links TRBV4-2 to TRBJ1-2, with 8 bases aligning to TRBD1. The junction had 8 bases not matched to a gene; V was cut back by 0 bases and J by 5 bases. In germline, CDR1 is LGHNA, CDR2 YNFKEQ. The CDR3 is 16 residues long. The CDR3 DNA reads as TGTGCCAGCAGCCAAGAGTCGCACAGGGGGTCGTATGGCTACACCTTC. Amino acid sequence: CASSQESHRGSYGYTF.

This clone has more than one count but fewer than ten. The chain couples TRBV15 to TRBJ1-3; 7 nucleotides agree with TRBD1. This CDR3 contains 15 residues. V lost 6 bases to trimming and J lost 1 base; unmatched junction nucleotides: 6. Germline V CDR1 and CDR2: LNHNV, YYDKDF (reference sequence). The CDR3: CATRTDRDSGNTIYF. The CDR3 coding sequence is TGTGCCACCAGGACCGACAGGGATTCTGGAAACACCATATATTTT. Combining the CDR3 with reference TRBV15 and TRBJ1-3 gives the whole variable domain DAMVIQNPRYQVTQFGKPVTLSCSQTLNHNVMYWYQQKSSQAPKLLFHYYDKDFNNEADTPDNFQSRRPNTSFCFLDIRSPGLGDTAMYLCATRTDRDSGNTIYFGEGSWLTVV.

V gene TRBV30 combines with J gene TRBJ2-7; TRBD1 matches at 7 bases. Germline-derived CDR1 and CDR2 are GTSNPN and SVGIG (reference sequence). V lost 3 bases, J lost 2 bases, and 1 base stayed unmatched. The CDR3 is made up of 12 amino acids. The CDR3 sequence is CAWRTGTYEQYF. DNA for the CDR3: TGTGCCTGGAGGACAGGGACCTACGAGCAGTACTTC.

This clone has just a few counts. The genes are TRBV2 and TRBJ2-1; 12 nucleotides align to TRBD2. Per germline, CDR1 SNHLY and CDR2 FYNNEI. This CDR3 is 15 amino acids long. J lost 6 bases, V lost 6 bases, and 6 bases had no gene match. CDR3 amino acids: CASRGLAGNGNEQFF. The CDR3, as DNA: TGTGCCAGCAGAGGACTAGCGGGGAATGGCAATGAGCAGTTCTTC.

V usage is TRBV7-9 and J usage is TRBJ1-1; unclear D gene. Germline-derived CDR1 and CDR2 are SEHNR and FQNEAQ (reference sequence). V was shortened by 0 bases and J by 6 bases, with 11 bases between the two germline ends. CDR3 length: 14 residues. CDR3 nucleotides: TGTGCCAGCAGCTTAGCGGTCACGATGGCTGAAGCTTTCTTT. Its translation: CASSLAVTMAEAFF.

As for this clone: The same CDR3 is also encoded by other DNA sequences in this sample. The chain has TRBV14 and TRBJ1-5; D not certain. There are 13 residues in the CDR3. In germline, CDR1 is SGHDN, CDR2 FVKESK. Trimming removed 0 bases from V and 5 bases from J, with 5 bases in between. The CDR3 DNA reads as TGTGCCAGCAGCCAAGATAGGGATCAGCCCCAGCATTTT. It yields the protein CASSQDRDQPQHF. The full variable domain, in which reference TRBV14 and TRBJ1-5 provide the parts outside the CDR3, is EAGVTQFPSHSVIEKGQTVTLRCDPISGHDNLYWYRRVMGKEIKFLLHFVKESKQDESGMPNNRFLAERTGGTYSTLKVQPAELEDSGVYFCASSQDRDQPQHFGDGTRLSIL.

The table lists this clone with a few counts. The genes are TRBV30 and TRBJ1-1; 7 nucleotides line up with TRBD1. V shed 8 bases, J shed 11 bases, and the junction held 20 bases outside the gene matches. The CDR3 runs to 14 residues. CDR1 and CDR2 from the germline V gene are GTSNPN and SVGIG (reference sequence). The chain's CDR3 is CALHQDRVGSEAFF. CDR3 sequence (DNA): TGTGCCCTACACCAAGACAGGGTCGGGTCGGAGGCTTTCTTT.